The 30 T cell receptor beta chains below were found in one sample sequenced in a study of CD8 T cells in Susac syndrome (dated by TCRdb to between 2018 and 2021). The method was the immunoSEQ multiplex PCR assay. RNA was extracted with the RNeasy kit and about 0.5 to 1 ug was reverse transcribed using random hexamers. TCRdb reworked the public reads: Q25 trimming with fastp, MiXCR clone assembly, productive beta chains retained. Every distinct CDR3 protein forms one entry, paired with its most common genes and DNA. The table for this sample lists tens of thousands of distinct CDR3 sequences; around 93% of them were counted only once. 0.15% of the sample goes to the ten largest clones. Source material: CD4+ T cells from PBMCs. The receptor source for this set is a human donor with Susac syndrome.

CDR3 loop: CASSPGGHEQYF. CDR3 nucleotides: TGTGCCAGCTCACCAGGGGGACACGAGCAGTACTTC. The V call is TRBV18, the J call TRBJ2-7; D tentatively fits TRBD1 or TRBD2 (5 bases each). CDR1 KGHSH and CDR2 LQKENI come from the germline V gene. Trimming pared 2 bases from V and 5 bases from J, leaving 7 bases between. This CDR3 has 12 residues.

The genes are TRBV20-1 and TRBJ2-4, with D possibly being TRBD2 (6 bases). CDR1 is DFQATT, CDR2 SNEGSKA, per germline (reference sequence). V lost 4 bases, J lost 5 bases, and 12 bases lay in between. There are 13 residues in the CDR3. In DNA form, the CDR3 reads TGCAGTGCTACCGCGGGATATCAAAACATTCAGTACTTC. This encodes CSATAGYQNIQYF.

The gene calls are TRBV5-4 and TRBJ2-3; D not certain. Looked up from germline, CDR1 is SGHNT and CDR2 is YYREEE (reference sequence). V lost 0 bases and J lost 2, with 10 bases in between. This CDR3 contains 15 residues. The chain's CDR3 is CASSLGAGDTDTQYF. The CDR3 DNA reads as TGTGCCAGCAGCTTGGGGGCCGGCGACACAGATACGCAGTATTTT.

The chain joins TRBV20-1 to TRBJ1-4, with D possibly TRBD1 on 5 matching bases. The CDR3 contains 14 residues. Germline V gene sequence: CDR1 DFQATT, CDR2 SNEGSKA (reference sequence). V was clipped by 3 bases and J by 5 bases, with 13 bases between them. The CDR3 reads CSARAGSGNEKLFF. CDR3 DNA sequence: TGCAGTGCTAGGGCAGGGTCCGGCAATGAAAAACTGTTTTTT.

The chain uses TRBV21-1 and TRBJ2-7; whether TRBD1, the table's D call, matches the DNA was not checked. TRBV21-1 is a documented pseudogene. The CDR3 runs to 13 residues. Here the CDR3 reads CASSDREAYEQYF. The DNA for the CDR3 is TGTGCCAGCAGTGACAGGGAGGCGTACGAGCAGTACTTC.

CDR3 DNA: TGTGCCAGCAGCTTGGACAGGGATCAGCCCCAGCATTTT. The encoded protein is CASSLDRDQPQHF. V gene TRBV5-4 combines with J gene TRBJ1-5; possible D gene TRBD1, 6 bases. Between the trimmed V and J ends, which lost 0 bases and 5 bases, there was a span of 6 bases. Per germline, CDR1 SGHNT and CDR2 YYREEE (reference sequence). The CDR3 has 13 residues.

The chain carries TRBV20-1 and TRBJ1-6; perhaps TRBD1 as D (5 bases). The CDR3 loop spans 13 amino acids. Germline V gives CDR1 DFQATT, CDR2 SNEGSKA (reference sequence). Trimming left V 6 bases short and J 10 bases short, with 16 bases between. DNA for the CDR3: TGCAGTGCATCCGTGGGGGGTTACTCACCCCTCCACTTT. Translation gives CSASVGGYSPLHF.

In DNA, the CDR3 is TGTGCCAGCAGCCTTTGGGGGGGGCCCAGCACAGATACGCAGTATTTT. Its translation is CASSLWGGPSTDTQYF. V and J are TRBV7-3 and TRBJ2-3; TRBD2 might be the D (7 bases). Trimming took off 5 bases at V and 0 bases at J, with 15 bases between the two ends. Germline V gives CDR1 SGHTA, CDR2 FQGTGA. The CDR3 has 16 amino acids.

J is TRBJ1-5 and V is TRBV1; the table's D call, TRBD1, was not checked against the DNA. TRBV1 counts as a pseudogene. CDR3 length: 19 residues. As DNA, the CDR3 is TGCACCAGCAGCACCGAGGGGAATAAGACAGAGAGTGGCAATCAGCCCCAGCATTTT. It encodes CTSSTEGNKTESGNQPQHF.

The table lists this clonotype with a count of one. The rearrangement links TRBV5-1 to TRBJ2-3; 10 bases are a match to TRBD2. The CDR3 loop spans 16 amino acids. Germline V gives CDR1 SGHRS, CDR2 YFSETQ. Unmatched junction bases numbered 7, after V lost 3 bases and J lost 3 bases. This chain's CDR3 is CASSSLPSGGTDTQYF. In DNA form, the CDR3 reads TGCGCCAGCAGCTCCCTCCCTAGCGGGGGTACAGATACGCAGTATTTT.

CDR3 nucleotides: TGTGCCAACGGGGCTGTTCGACAGGGCAGCACCGGGGAGCTGTTTTTT. Translating gives CANGAVRQGSTGELFF. This rearrangement joins TRBV6-2 or TRBV6-3 to TRBJ2-2, with TRBD1 identical over 7 bases. The CDR3 spans 16 residues. The V gene's germline CDR1 is MNHEY and CDR2 SVGEGT. Trimming cost V 10 bases and J 4 bases; bases outside gene matches: 15.

The chain employs TRBV5-1 and TRBJ1-1, with D maybe TRBD1 (5 bases). CDR3 length: 16 amino acids. CDR1 and CDR2 (germline): SGHRS, YFSETQ. The V and J ends lost 2 bases and 3 bases respectively, with 17 bases between them. CDR3 sequence reads: CASSLLRRGSDTEAFF. In DNA, the CDR3 is TGCGCCAGCAGCTTACTCCGTAGGGGCTCAGACACTGAAGCTTTCTTT.

The CDR3 is CASSQDLAGAQDTQYF. The CDR3 DNA reads as TGCGCCAGCAGCCAAGATCTAGCGGGGGCCCAAGATACGCAGTATTTT. This chain uses TRBV4-3 with TRBJ2-3; 10 bases fit TRBD2. The CDR3 totals 16 residues. Germline CDR1 reads LGHNA; CDR2 reads YSLEER. The trim removed 0 bases at V and 5 bases at J, leaving 5 bases unmatched.

The chain is built from TRBV28 and TRBJ1-1; 7 bases align to TRBD1. The CDR3 covers 18 residues. The V gene's germline CDR1 is MDHEN and CDR2 SYDVKM. V shed 5 bases, J shed 0 bases, and the junction held 15 bases outside the gene matches. The CDR3 sequence is CASSQMTGWLGVNTEAFF. In DNA form, the CDR3 reads TGTGCCAGCAGTCAGATGACAGGGTGGCTGGGGGTGAACACTGAAGCTTTCTTT.

This sequence joins TRBV5-1 and TRBJ1-5, with TRBD1 identical over 8 bases. The CDR3 runs to 15 residues. The germline CDR1 and CDR2 sequences are SGHRS and YFSETQ. V lost 4 bases to trimming and J lost 7 bases; unmatched junction nucleotides: 10. The CDR3 loop is CASSPGQGQGQPQHF. As DNA, the CDR3 is TGCGCCAGCAGCCCTGGACAGGGTCAGGGGCAGCCCCAGCATTTT.

The rearrangement joins TRBV28 to TRBJ1-2; no clear D gene. CDR3 length: 15 residues. Germline V lookup: CDR1 MDHEN, CDR2 SYDVKM. Trimming removed 9 bases at V and 4 bases at J, with 21 bases between. CDR3 DNA: TGTGCCAGTCAAACCAAACGGCAGCTCCCCTATGGCTACACCTTC. Protein sequence: CASQTKRQLPYGYTF.

The genes are TRBV7-2 and TRBJ2-5; 9 bases line up with TRBD1. CDR3 length equals 14 residues. The V gene's germline CDR1 is SGHTA and CDR2 FQGNSA. The V and J ends lost 11 bases and 1 base, in that order; junction bases with no gene match: 8. CDR3: CASFRDRAQETQYF. CDR3 bases: TGTGCCTCTTTCCGGGACAGGGCCCAAGAGACCCAGTACTTC.

The chain carries TRBV5-6 and TRBJ2-3; 8 nucleotides match TRBD1. The V gene's germline CDR1 is SGHDT and CDR2 YYEEEE. V lost 4 bases to trimming and J lost 1 base; unmatched junction nucleotides: 8. The CDR3 consists of 16 residues. Here the CDR3 reads CASSGRTGLGTDTQYF. The CDR3 bases are TGTGCCAGCAGCGGGAGGACAGGGTTGGGCACAGATACGCAGTATTTT.

The V call is TRBV4-1, the J call TRBJ1-5, with D possibly matching TRBD1 (6 bases). V lost 4 bases and J lost 7, with 17 bases in between. The CDR3 runs 15 residues. The germline CDR1 and CDR2 sequences are MGHRA and YSYEKL. The CDR3 reads CASSLTGSAWQPQHF. For the CDR3, the DNA is TGCGCCAGCAGCCTAACAGGGTCCGCCTGGCAGCCCCAGCATTTT.

The chain links TRBV4-2 to TRBJ2-5; 7 bases are a match to TRBD1. The germline V gene encodes CDR1 LGHNA and CDR2 YNFKEQ. The V segment lost 1 base and the J segment 5 bases; nucleotides outside the gene matches: 10. The CDR3 is made up of 16 amino acids. The chain's CDR3 is CASSQANTGDGETQYF. The CDR3 nucleotides are TGTGCCAGCAGCCAAGCTAACACAGGGGATGGGGAGACCCAGTACTTC.

This clonotype was seen a single time. The rearrangement joins TRBV7-2 to TRBJ2-1; TRBD1 is a possible D gene (7 bases). The CDR3 is 14 amino acids. Trimming left V 4 bases short and J 7 bases short, with 14 bases between. Germline CDR1 is SGHTA and CDR2 is FQGNSA. CDR3 protein: CASSSQGGLNEQFF. CDR3 DNA: TGTGCCAGCAGCTCTCAGGGGGGTCTGAATGAGCAGTTCTTC.

V and J are TRBV6-5 and TRBJ1-1; D call uncertain. This CDR3 comprises 11 residues. Germline CDR1 MNHEY, CDR2 SVGAGI. V gave up 9 bases and J gave up 5 bases, with 10 bases separating them. The CDR3 DNA follows: TGTGCCAGTAAGGCGAGGACTGAAGCTTTCTTT. Translating it yields CASKARTEAFF.

The chain uses TRBV16 and TRBJ1-5, with D possibly matching TRBD1 (6 bases). The CDR3 length is 17 residues. Germline-derived CDR1 and CDR2 are KGHSY and FQNENV. The V and J ends lost 2 bases and 1 base respectively, with 15 bases between them. CDR3 protein: CASSQARGLWSNQPQHF. DNA of the CDR3: TGTGCCAGCAGCCAAGCCAGGGGCTTGTGGAGCAATCAGCCCCAGCATTTT.

V and J are TRBV29-1 and TRBJ1-5; TRBD1 matches at 8 bases. The length of the CDR3 is 13 residues. Germline values: CDR1 SQVTM, CDR2 ANQGSEA. Losses at the gene ends were 6 bases for V and 6 bases for J; bases not matched to a gene: 7. CDR3 bases: TGCAGCGTAGTGACAGGGGATAGTCAGCCCCAGCATTTT. This translates into CSVVTGDSQPQHF.

This sequence joins TRBV9 and TRBJ2-4; D uncertain. The CDR3 is made up of 14 amino acids. V lost 0 bases and J 9 bases, leaving 13 bases between the germline ends. Germline loops: CDR1 SGDLS, CDR2 YYNGEE. CDR3 in DNA: TGTGCCAGCAGCGTAGACGGCCAGTCTAGCATTCAGTACTTC. As protein: CASSVDGQSSIQYF.

The chain is built from TRBV10-3 and TRBJ2-1, with TRBD1 matching 9 bases. Looked up from germline, CDR1 is ENHRY and CDR2 is SYGVKD. CDR3 length: 16 residues. After removal of 0 bases from V and 6 bases from J, the junction contained 6 bases not matched to a gene. CDR3 sequence: CAISESFGTGTNEQFF. The CDR3 nucleotides are TGTGCCATCAGTGAGTCATTTGGGACAGGGACCAATGAGCAGTTCTTC.

The chain links TRBV30 to TRBJ2-7; the D call may be TRBD1 or TRBD2 (5 bases each). CDR1 and CDR2 (germline): GTSNPN, SVGIG (reference sequence). This CDR3 spans 11 amino acids. The ends were cut back, 8 bases at V and 3 bases at J, with 11 bases in the middle. CDR3 amino acids: CARGRDYEQYF. The DNA for the CDR3 is TGTGCCCGGGGCAGGGACTACGAGCAGTACTTC.

This sequence joins TRBV7-2 and TRBJ2-2; D tentatively reads TRBD1 or TRBD2 (6 bases each). Germline V gives CDR1 SGHTA, CDR2 FQGNSA. Trimming shortened V by 5 bases and J by 4 bases, and 17 bases separated the two germline ends. The CDR3 is 16 residues long. This CDR3 is CASSRREDRPTGELFF. CDR3 DNA sequence: TGTGCCAGCAGCCGAAGGGAGGACAGACCCACCGGGGAGCTGTTTTTT.

This chain uses TRBV6-5 with TRBJ2-1; 9 bases match TRBD1. The V gene's germline CDR1 is MNHEY and CDR2 SVGAGI. The CDR3 loop spans 13 amino acids. V shed 6 bases, J shed 8 bases, and the junction held 5 bases outside the gene matches. CDR3 DNA: TGTGCCAGCAGGGGGACAGGGCTGGATGAGCAGTTCTTC. Translated: CASRGTGLDEQFF.

The rearrangement joins TRBV12-3 or TRBV12-4 to TRBJ1-2; D remains unclear. Trimming stripped 3 bases from V and 8 bases from J, with 10 bases between. This CDR3 has 12 residues. CDR3: CASSFQVEGYTF. Here the CDR3 DNA reads TGTGCCAGCAGTTTTCAGGTTGAAGGCTACACCTTC.